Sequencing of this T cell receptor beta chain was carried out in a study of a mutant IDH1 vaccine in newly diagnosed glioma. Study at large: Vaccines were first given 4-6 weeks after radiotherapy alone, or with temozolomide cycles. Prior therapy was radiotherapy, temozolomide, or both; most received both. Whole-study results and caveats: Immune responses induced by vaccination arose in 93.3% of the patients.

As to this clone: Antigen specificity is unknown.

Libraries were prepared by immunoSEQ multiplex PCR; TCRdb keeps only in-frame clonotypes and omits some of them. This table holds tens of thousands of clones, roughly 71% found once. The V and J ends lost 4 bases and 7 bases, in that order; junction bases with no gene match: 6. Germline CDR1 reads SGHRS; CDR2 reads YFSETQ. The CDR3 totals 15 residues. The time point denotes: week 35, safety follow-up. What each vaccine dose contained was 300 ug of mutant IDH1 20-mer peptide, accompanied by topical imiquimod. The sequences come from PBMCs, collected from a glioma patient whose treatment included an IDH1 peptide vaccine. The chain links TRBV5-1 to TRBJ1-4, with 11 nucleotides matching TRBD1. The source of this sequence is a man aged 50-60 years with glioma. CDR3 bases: TGCGCCAGCAGCCCAGGGACAGGGGGGGGTGAAAAACTGTTTTTT. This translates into CASSPGTGGGEKLFF.